The text below deals with one T cell receptor beta chain. Its antigen remains unidentified. The sample originates from a study of cytomegalovirus exposure and HLA in healthy donors. On the study more broadly: Counted in an early data release were about 86 million unique TCRs from HLA-typed donors. Study conclusions and caveats: Segments of the TCR beta V type were, in most cases, productive about 87% or about 30% of the time in an earlier analysis.

The PCR used 60 Vbeta and 13 Jbeta primers. Here immunoSEQ multiplex PCR was the method, and the copy in TCRdb shows in-frame clones only, minus some. The data hold 200,000 to 250,000 clones, with 75% to 85% observed a single time. This CDR3 comprises 15 residues. In germline, CDR1 is KGHSH, CDR2 LQKENI. Trimming removed 4 bases from V and 5 bases from J, with 18 bases in between. The sample taken for sequencing was PBMCs. This sequence was found in a woman aged 60-75 years in good health and CMV-seropositive. The chain has TRBV18 and TRBJ2-7; perhaps TRBD1 as D (6 bases). DNA for the CDR3: TGTGCCAGCTCACTAACCGGTCACAGGGCGGACGAGCAGTACTTC. This gives the protein CASSLTGHRADEQYF.